This T cell receptor (beta chain) was sequenced for a study of T cell responses to AZD1222 COVID-19 vaccine. Study-level findings and limits: After the peak T cell response, and only then, were repertoires sampled. Spike was spanned by vaccine-associated CD4 TCRs, which were dominant at 160-218 and 743-854.

Profiling relied on immunoSEQ multiplex PCR, and the TCRdb table lists in-frame clones only, not all of them. Of about 150,000 clones listed, 70% to 90% are singletons. V was trimmed by 4 bases and J by 4 bases, leaving 5 bases between them. The germline CDR1 and CDR2 sequences are MDHEN and SYDVKM. The CDR3 runs 12 residues. On this clone itself: The antigen is undetermined.

This chain uses TRBV28 with TRBJ1-5; D gene uncertain. The TCR comes from an adult in good health. The starting material was peripheral blood, obtained on day 0 of AZD1222 vaccination. The CDR3 here is CASSWVNQPQHF. CDR3 in DNA: TGTGCCAGCAGTTGGGTGAATCAGCCCCAGCATTTT.